What follows are 4 T cell receptor beta chains derived from one specimen sequenced in a study of blood T cell repertoires in COVID-19. Produced via immunoSEQ multiplex PCR; TCRdb's table is partial and in-frame only. This table holds some 400,000 clones, 87% found once. The sequenced sample consisted of PBMCs or T cells enriched from blood (not recorded which). These receptors came from a man aged 25-40 years who had recovered from COVID-19.

V and J are TRBV11-2 and TRBJ2-2, with a possible D match to TRBD1 (6 bases). The length of the CDR3 is 13 residues. Germline V gene lookup returns CDR1 SGHAT and CDR2 FQNNGV. The germline V and J ends were trimmed by 5 bases and 4 bases, with 8 bases remaining between them. Here the CDR3 DNA reads TGTGCCAGCAGCACGACAGGCACCGGGGAGCTGTTTTTT. It encodes CASSTTGTGELFF.

The chain links TRBV27 to TRBJ2-7; 9 bases are shared with TRBD1. The CDR3 consists of 17 residues. V gave up 5 bases and J gave up 4 bases; unmatched junction bases: 15. The germline gives CDR1 MNHEY, CDR2 SMNVEV (reference sequence). CDR3 DNA: TGTGCCAGCAGTCGGACAGGGGTACTAGCCGCCGAATACGAGCAGTACTTC. This gives the protein CASSRTGVLAAEYEQYF.

The J gene is TRBJ1-1, the V gene TRBV5-5, with 9 bases matching TRBD1. The junction had 14 bases not matched to a gene; V was cut back by 7 bases and J by 7 bases. Germline V lookup: CDR1 SGHKS, CDR2 YYEKEE (reference sequence). The CDR3 is made up of 15 amino acids. CDR3 region: CASVSGPGQGLEAFF. In DNA, the CDR3 is TGTGCCAGCGTCTCCGGGCCGGGACAGGGCCTTGAAGCTTTCTTT.

The rearrangement uses TRBV11-2 and TRBJ2-4; possible D gene TRBD1, 5 bases. Trimming left V 4 bases short and J 0 bases short, with 16 bases between. The CDR3 has 17 residues. Per germline, CDR1 SGHAT and CDR2 FQNNGV. CDR3 in amino acids: CASSSDSFDLAKNIQYF. The CDR3, as DNA: TGTGCCAGCAGCTCCGACAGTTTCGATTTAGCCAAAAACATTCAGTACTTC.